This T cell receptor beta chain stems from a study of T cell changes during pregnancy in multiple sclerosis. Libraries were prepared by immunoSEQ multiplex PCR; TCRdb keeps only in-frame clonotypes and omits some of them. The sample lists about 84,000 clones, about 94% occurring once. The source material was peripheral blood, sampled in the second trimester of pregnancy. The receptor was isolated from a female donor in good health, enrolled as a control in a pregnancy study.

CDR3 in DNA: TGTGCCAGCAGCGGGGACAGGGGGCGAGAGACCCAGTACTTC. This sequence encodes CASSGDRGRETQYF. The chain has TRBV5-6 and TRBJ2-5; 12 nucleotides agree with TRBD1. CDR3 size: 14 residues. The germline gives CDR1 SGHDT, CDR2 YYEEEE. V lost 4 bases to trimming and J lost 4 bases; unmatched junction nucleotides: 2.